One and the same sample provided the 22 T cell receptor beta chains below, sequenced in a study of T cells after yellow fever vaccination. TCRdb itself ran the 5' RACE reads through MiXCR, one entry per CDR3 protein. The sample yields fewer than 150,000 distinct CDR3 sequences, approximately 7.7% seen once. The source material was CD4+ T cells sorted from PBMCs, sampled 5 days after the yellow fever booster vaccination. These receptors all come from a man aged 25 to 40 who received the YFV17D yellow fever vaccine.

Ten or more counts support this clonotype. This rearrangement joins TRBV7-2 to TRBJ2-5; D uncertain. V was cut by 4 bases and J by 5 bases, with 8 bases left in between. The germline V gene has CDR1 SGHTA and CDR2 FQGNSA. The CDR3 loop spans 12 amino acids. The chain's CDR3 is CASSSPRETQYF. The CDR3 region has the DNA TGTGCCAGCAGCTCACCACGGGAGACCCAGTACTTC.

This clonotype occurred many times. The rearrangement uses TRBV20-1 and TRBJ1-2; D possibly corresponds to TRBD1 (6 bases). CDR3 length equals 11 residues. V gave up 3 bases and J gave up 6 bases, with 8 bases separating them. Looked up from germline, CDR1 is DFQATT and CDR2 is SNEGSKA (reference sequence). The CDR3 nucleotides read TGCAGTGCTAGTGGGGGCCATGGCTACACCTTC. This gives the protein CSASGGHGYTF.

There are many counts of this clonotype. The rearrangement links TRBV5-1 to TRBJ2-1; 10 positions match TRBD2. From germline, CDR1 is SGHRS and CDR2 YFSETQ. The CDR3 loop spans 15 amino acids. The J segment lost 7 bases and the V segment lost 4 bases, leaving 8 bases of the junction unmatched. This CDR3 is CASSPLAGVSNEQFF. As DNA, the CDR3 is TGCGCCAGCAGCCCTCTAGCGGGAGTTAGTAATGAGCAGTTCTTC.

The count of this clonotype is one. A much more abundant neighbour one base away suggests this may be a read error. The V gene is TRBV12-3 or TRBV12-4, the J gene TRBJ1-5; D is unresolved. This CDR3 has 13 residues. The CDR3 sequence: CASSFSGKQPQHF. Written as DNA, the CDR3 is TGTGCCAGCAGTTTTTCAGGCAAGCAGCCCCAGCATTTT.

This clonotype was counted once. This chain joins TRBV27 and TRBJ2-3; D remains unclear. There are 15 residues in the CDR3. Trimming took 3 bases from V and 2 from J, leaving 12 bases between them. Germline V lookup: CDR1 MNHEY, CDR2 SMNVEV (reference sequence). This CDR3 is CASSLVSGATDTQYF. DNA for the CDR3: TGTGCCAGCAGTTTGGTGTCAGGCGCCACAGATACGCAGTATTTT.

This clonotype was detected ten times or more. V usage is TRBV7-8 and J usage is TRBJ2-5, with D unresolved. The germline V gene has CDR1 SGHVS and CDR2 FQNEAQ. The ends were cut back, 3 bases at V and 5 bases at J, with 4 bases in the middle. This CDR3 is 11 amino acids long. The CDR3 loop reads CASSFSETQYF. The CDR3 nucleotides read TGTGCCAGCAGCTTTTCGGAGACCCAGTACTTC.

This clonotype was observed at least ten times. The CDR3 bases are TGCGCCAGCAGCTCCTCTGGGGACACCTTCAATGAGCAGTTCTTC. It encodes CASSSSGDTFNEQFF. The V gene is TRBV5-1, the J gene TRBJ2-1, with D possibly matching TRBD1 (6 bases). The length of the CDR3 is 15 residues. Trimming pared 3 bases from V and 6 bases from J, leaving 16 bases between. Germline-derived CDR1 and CDR2 are SGHRS and YFSETQ.

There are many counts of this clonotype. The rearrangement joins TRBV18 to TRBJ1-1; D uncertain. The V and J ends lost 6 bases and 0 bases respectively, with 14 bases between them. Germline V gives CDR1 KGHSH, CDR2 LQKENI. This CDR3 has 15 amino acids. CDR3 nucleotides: TGTGCCAGCTCCTTCTCTAGAGAAATGAACACTGAAGCTTTCTTT. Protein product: CASSFSREMNTEAFF.

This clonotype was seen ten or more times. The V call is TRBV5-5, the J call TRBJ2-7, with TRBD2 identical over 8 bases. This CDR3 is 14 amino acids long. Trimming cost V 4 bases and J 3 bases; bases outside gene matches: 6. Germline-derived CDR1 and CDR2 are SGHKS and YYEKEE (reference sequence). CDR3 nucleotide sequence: TGTGCCAGCAGCGCTAGCGGGCAATACTACGAGCAGTACTTC. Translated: CASSASGQYYEQYF. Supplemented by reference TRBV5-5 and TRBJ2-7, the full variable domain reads DAGVTQSPTHLIKTRGQQVTLRCSPISGHKSVSWYQQVLGQGPQFIFQYYEKEERGRGNFPDRFSARQFPNYSSELNVNALLLGDSALYLCASSASGQYYEQYFGPGTRLTVT.

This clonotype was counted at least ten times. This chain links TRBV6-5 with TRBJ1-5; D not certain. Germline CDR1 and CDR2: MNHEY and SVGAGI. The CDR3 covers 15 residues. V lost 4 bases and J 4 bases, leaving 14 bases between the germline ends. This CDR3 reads CASSSEWQANQPQHF. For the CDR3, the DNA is TGTGCCAGCAGTTCAGAATGGCAGGCTAATCAGCCCCAGCATTTT.

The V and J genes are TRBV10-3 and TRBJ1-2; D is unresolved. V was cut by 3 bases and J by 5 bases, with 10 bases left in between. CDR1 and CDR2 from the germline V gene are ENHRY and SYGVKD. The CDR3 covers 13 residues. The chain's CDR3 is CAISDVAGYGYTF. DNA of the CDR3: TGTGCCATCAGTGATGTCGCGGGGTATGGCTACACCTTC.

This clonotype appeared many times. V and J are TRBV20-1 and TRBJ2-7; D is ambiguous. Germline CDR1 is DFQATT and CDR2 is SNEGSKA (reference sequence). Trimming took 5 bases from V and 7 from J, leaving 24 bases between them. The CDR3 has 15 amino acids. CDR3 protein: CSAGLLGRTLDEQYF. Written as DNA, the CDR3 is TGCAGTGCTGGCCTTTTGGGCAGGACCCTAGATGAGCAGTACTTC.

Here the CDR3 DNA reads TGTGCCAGCAGTACCCGGATAATCGGGACAGGGGGAATGGAGACCCAGTACTTC. Translation: CASSTRIIGTGGMETQYF. The rearrangement uses TRBV12-3 or TRBV12-4 and TRBJ2-5; 11 nucleotides agree with TRBD1. The ends lost 5 bases at V and 5 bases at J; junction bases unmatched: 16. The CDR3 sequence is 18 residues long.

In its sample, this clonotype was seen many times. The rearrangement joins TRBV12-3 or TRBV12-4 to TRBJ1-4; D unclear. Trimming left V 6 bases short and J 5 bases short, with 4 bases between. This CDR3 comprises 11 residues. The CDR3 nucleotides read TGTGCCAGCAGGGGAAATGAAAAACTGTTTTTT. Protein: CASRGNEKLFF.

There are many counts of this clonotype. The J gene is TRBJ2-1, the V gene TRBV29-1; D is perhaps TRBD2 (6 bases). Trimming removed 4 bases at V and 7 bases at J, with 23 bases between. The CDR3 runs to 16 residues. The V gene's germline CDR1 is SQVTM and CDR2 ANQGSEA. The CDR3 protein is CSVVRTLADDRNEQFF. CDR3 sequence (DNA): TGCAGCGTTGTCCGAACACTAGCAGACGACCGGAATGAGCAGTTCTTC.

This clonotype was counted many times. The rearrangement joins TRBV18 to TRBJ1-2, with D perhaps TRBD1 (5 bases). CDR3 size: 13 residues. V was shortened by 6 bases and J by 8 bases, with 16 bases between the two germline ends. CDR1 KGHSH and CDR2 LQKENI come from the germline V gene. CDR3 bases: TGTGCCAGCTCTCCGGGGGTGGCGGCAGGCTACACCTTC. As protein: CASSPGVAAGYTF.

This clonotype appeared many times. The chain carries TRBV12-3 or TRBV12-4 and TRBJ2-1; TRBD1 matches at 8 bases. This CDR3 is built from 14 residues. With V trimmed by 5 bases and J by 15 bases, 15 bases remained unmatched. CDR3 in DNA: TGTGCCAGCAGTCCACCGGGACAGGTTGTGCAATGGTTCTTC. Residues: CASSPPGQVVQWFF.

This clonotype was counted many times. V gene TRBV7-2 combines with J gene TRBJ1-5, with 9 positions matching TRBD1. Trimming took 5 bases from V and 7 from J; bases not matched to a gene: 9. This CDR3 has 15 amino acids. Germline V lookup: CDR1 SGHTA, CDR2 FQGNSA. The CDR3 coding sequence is TGTGCCAGCAGCCCGGACAGGGGACGGGGGCAGCCCCAGCATTTT. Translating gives CASSPDRGRGQPQHF.

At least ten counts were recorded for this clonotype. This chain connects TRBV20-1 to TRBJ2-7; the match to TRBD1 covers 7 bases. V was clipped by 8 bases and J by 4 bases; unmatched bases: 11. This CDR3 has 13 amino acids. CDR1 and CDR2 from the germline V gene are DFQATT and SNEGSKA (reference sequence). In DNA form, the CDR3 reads TGCAGTCTTATACGGACAGGAACATACGAGCAGTACTTC. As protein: CSLIRTGTYEQYF.

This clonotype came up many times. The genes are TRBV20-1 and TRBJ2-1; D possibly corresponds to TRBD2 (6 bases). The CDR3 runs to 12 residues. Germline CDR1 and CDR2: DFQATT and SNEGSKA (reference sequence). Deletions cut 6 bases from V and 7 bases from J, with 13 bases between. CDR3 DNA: TGCAGTGCCGGGGCGGGGAGAAATGAGCAGTTCTTC. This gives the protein CSAGAGRNEQFF.

The DNA for the CDR3 is TGCGCCAGCACCAGGGGGGGTGCGCAGTATTTT. Residues: CASTRGGAQYF. The chain joins TRBV23-1 to TRBJ2-3; D tentatively reads TRBD1 or TRBD2 (7 bases each). TRBV23-1 is an ORF, with its function uncertain. CDR3 length equals 11 residues. V lost 7 bases and J 10 bases, leaving 12 bases between the germline ends.

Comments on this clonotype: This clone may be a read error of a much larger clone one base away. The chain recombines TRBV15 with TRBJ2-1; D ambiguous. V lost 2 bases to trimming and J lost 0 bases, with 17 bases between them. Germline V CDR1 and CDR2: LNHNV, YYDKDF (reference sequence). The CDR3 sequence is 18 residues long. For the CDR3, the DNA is TGTGCCACCAGCAGACCCGGGCTTGGTGGGTGCTCCTACAATGAGCAGTTCTTC. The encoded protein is CATSRPGLGGCSYNEQFF.